The 30 T cell receptor beta chains below come from one sample, sequenced in a study of blood T cell repertoires in COVID-19. The table came from immunoSEQ multiplex PCR; TCRdb's copy has only in-frame clones and leaves some out. The sample lists 130,000 to 150,000 clones; around 87% were seen once. The sample was PBMCs or T cells enriched from blood (not recorded which). These TCRs come from a woman aged 25 to 39 with acute COVID-19.

The chain couples TRBV7-9 to TRBJ1-6; 8 bases are shared with TRBD1. Germline loops: CDR1 SEHNR, CDR2 FQNEAQ (reference sequence). V trimming: 5 bases; J trimming: 8 bases; junction bases outside the gene matches: 8. The CDR3 is made up of 15 amino acids. DNA for the CDR3: TGTGCCAGCAGCGGCAGGACAGGGAGCGATTCACCCCTCCACTTT. Its protein is CASSGRTGSDSPLHF.

The rearrangement uses TRBV28 and TRBJ2-3, with unresolved D. V was cut by 1 base and J by 2 bases, with 7 bases left in between. CDR1 is MDHEN and CDR2 is SYDVKM in the germline V gene. The CDR3 extends over 14 amino acids. The CDR3 region is CASSLSIFTDTQYF. The CDR3 DNA reads as TGTGCCAGCAGTTTATCTATTTTCACAGATACGCAGTATTTT.

The rearrangement uses TRBV7-6 and TRBJ1-3, with TRBD1 matching 10 bases. V lost 3 bases and J lost 4; bases outside the gene matches: 9. This CDR3 is 17 amino acids long. From germline, CDR1 is SGHVS and CDR2 FNYEAQ. The DNA for the CDR3 is TGTGCCAGCAGCTTGGGTACCGGGACAGGGGTCGGAAACACCATATATTTT. Its translation: CASSLGTGTGVGNTIYF.

This clone has only one observation. The rearrangement uses TRBV2 and TRBJ1-1; TRBD1 matches 8 bases. Germline assignment: CDR1 SNHLY and CDR2 FYNNEI. V was clipped by 5 bases and J by 5 bases; unmatched bases: 4. The CDR3 sequence is 13 residues long. CDR3 protein: CASSTDRGTEAFF. The CDR3 DNA is TGTGCCAGCAGTACCGACAGGGGAACTGAAGCTTTCTTT.

The V and J genes are TRBV7-6 and TRBJ1-5; D is undetermined. V was trimmed by 1 base and J by 4 bases, leaving 11 bases between them. The CDR3 covers 15 residues. Germline V lookup: CDR1 SGHVS, CDR2 FNYEAQ. The CDR3 region has the DNA TGTGCCAGCAGCTTAGTAGGCGGTGTTAATCAGCCCCAGCATTTT. As protein: CASSLVGGVNQPQHF.

The gene calls are TRBV10-3 and TRBJ1-2, with a tentative D call TRBD1 (6 bases). The CDR3 is 12 amino acids. From germline, CDR1 is ENHRY and CDR2 SYGVKD. The V end was cut by 9 bases, the J end by 4 bases, with 12 bases between. The CDR3 nucleotides read TGTGCCATACAGGGACTACTCTATGGCTACACCTTC. Its translation: CAIQGLLYGYTF.

The rearrangement uses TRBV7-2 and TRBJ2-5; the D is unclear. Germline CDR1 SGHTA, CDR2 FQGNSA. V dropped 3 bases and J dropped 5 bases, with 13 bases sitting between them. The CDR3 runs 14 residues. CDR3 nucleotides: TGTGCCAGCAGCTTTTTGGTCACCGGGGAGACCCAGTACTTC. It specifies CASSFLVTGETQYF.

The rearrangement uses TRBV18 and TRBJ1-5; 9 nucleotides align to TRBD1. V shed 3 bases, J shed 4 bases, and the junction held 7 bases outside the gene matches. This CDR3 region has 16 residues. CDR1 is KGHSH and CDR2 is LQKENI in the germline V gene. The CDR3 bases are TGTGCCAGCTCACCGGGGGGACAGGGTAGGAATCAGCCCCAGCATTTT. Its translation: CASSPGGQGRNQPQHF.

The chain couples TRBV28 to TRBJ1-1; TRBD1 is a possible D gene (6 bases). The CDR3 is made up of 14 amino acids. Per germline, CDR1 MDHEN and CDR2 SYDVKM. The V gene lost 10 bases and the J gene lost 3 bases, with 18 bases spanning the gap. CDR3 protein: CATEQGFLYTEAFF. In nucleotides, the CDR3 is TGTGCCACCGAACAGGGTTTCTTGTACACTGAAGCTTTCTTT.

J is TRBJ1-6 and V is TRBV5-4; 12 positions agree with TRBD1. CDR1 and CDR2 from the germline V gene are SGHNT and YYREEE (reference sequence). V shed 0 bases and J 10 bases; nucleotides not matched to a gene: 2. CDR3 length: 15 amino acids. The CDR3 region has the DNA TGTGCCAGCAGCTTGGGGGGACAGGGGGCCTCACCCCTCCACTTT. Translated, it gives CASSLGGQGASPLHF.

This clone appeared a single time. The DNA of the CDR3 is TGTGCCTCCGTCAGGGTCGGCGGAGAAAAACTGTTTTTT. Its translation: CASVRVGGEKLFF. This chain links TRBV19 with TRBJ1-4; TRBD1 might be the D (5 bases). Germline V gene sequence: CDR1 LNHDA, CDR2 SQIVND (reference sequence). Trimming removed 11 bases from V and 8 bases from J, with 18 bases in between. This CDR3 has 13 amino acids.

This clone was counted a single time. The genes are TRBV28 and TRBJ2-7, with 9 bases lining up with TRBD2. V was clipped by 5 bases and J by 4 bases; unmatched bases: 12. Looked up from germline, CDR1 is MDHEN and CDR2 is SYDVKM. This CDR3 is built from 16 residues. The CDR3 bases are TGTGCCAGCAGTGGCTTTGAAGCGGGAGGTTTTTACGAGCAGTACTTC. It is translated as CASSGFEAGGFYEQYF. Full variable domain (rest looked up from reference TRBV28 and TRBJ2-7): DVKVTQSSRYLVKRTGEKVFLECVQDMDHENMFWYRQDPGLGLRLIYFSYDVKMKEKGDIPEGYSVSREKKERFSLILESASTNQTSMYLCASSGFEAGGFYEQYFGPGTRLTVT.

The chain is built from TRBV28 and TRBJ1-2; 10 positions match TRBD1. The J segment lost 4 bases and the V segment lost 5 bases, leaving 7 bases of the junction unmatched. The germline V gene has CDR1 MDHEN and CDR2 SYDVKM. This CDR3 has 15 residues. The CDR3 bases are TGTGCCAGCAGTCCCGGGACAGGGGTCCCCTATGGCTACACCTTC. Translation: CASSPGTGVPYGYTF.

This chain links TRBV7-9 with TRBJ1-1, with TRBD1 matching over 8 bases. J lost 4 bases, V lost 3 bases, and 4 bases had no gene match. In germline, CDR1 is SEHNR, CDR2 FQNEAQ (reference sequence). CDR3 length: 14 amino acids. The CDR3: CASSLTTGGTEAFF. For the CDR3, the DNA is TGTGCCAGCAGCTTGACCACAGGGGGCACTGAAGCTTTCTTT.

The rearrangement uses TRBV5-1 and TRBJ2-7, with 7 bases lining up with TRBD1. Germline CDR1 is SGHRS and CDR2 is YFSETQ. The CDR3 is made up of 17 amino acids. The ends lost 0 bases at V and 0 bases at J; junction bases unmatched: 9. This CDR3 reads CASSLETGIPYSYEQYF. CDR3 sequence (DNA): TGCGCCAGCAGCTTGGAGACAGGGATTCCCTACTCCTACGAGCAGTACTTC.

The sample holds many counts of this clone. The chain employs TRBV4-2 and TRBJ2-1, with D possibly being TRBD2 (6 bases). The V end lost 0 bases, the J end lost 0 bases, and 12 bases lay between the germline ends. The CDR3 sequence is 17 residues long. CDR1 and CDR2 from the germline V gene are LGHNA and YNFKEQ. CDR3 sequence (DNA): TGTGCCAGCAGCCAAGATCTCGGCGGGGCCTCCTACAATGAGCAGTTCTTC. Its translation: CASSQDLGGASYNEQFF.

The V and J genes are TRBV7-2 and TRBJ1-2; TRBD1 aligns across 7 bases. The V and J ends lost 5 bases and 4 bases, in that order; junction bases with no gene match: 4. CDR3 length: 13 residues. The germline CDR1 and CDR2 sequences are SGHTA and FQGNSA. CDR3 bases: TGTGCCAGCAGCGCTGGGGACAGCTATGGCTACACCTTC. Translated, it gives CASSAGDSYGYTF.

The rearrangement joins TRBV24-1 to TRBJ2-1, with D possibly TRBD2 on 6 matching bases. Germline V gene lookup returns CDR1 KGHDR and CDR2 SFDVKD. Trimming stripped 4 bases from V and 2 bases from J, with 11 bases between. There are 15 residues in the CDR3. CDR3 amino acids: CATSEELAPYNEQFF. The CDR3, as DNA: TGTGCCACCAGTGAAGAACTAGCACCCTACAATGAGCAGTTCTTC.

The chain joins TRBV3-1 (or the pseudogene TRBV3-2) to TRBJ1-2; D possibly corresponds to TRBD1 (6 bases). V shed 1 base and J shed 0 bases, with 12 bases lying between them. This CDR3 has 16 residues. Looked up from germline, CDR1 is LGHDT and CDR2 is YNNKEL (reference sequence). Here the CDR3 DNA reads TGTGCCAGCAGCCAAGGAACAGGGCGGTCTAACTATGGCTACACCTTC. Translation: CASSQGTGRSNYGYTF.

This clone was recorded once. This chain's CDR3 is CASSKGLTSRQQETQYF. CDR3 bases: TGTGCCAGCAGCAAGGGACTGACTAGTAGACAACAAGAGACCCAGTACTTC. The chain carries TRBV7-6 and TRBJ2-5; tentatively, D is TRBD2 (6 bases). V was shortened by 5 bases and J by 2 bases, with 21 bases between the two germline ends. The CDR3 spans 17 residues. Germline values: CDR1 SGHVS, CDR2 FNYEAQ.

V and J are TRBV4-3 and TRBJ2-1; D uncertain. Germline values: CDR1 LGHNA, CDR2 YSLEER. The V end was cut by 2 bases, the J end by 7 bases, with 9 bases between. The CDR3 extends over 13 amino acids. The CDR3 coding sequence is TGCGCCAGCAGCCAAACTCCTAGGAATGAGCAGTTCTTC. Encoded protein: CASSQTPRNEQFF.

The chain uses TRBV9 and TRBJ1-6, with TRBD1 matching over 7 bases. This CDR3 is built from 16 residues. Trimming cost V 3 bases and J 4 bases; bases outside gene matches: 7. Germline V lookup: CDR1 SGDLS, CDR2 YYNGEE. In DNA, the CDR3 is TGTGCCAGCAGCGCCCTGACAGGGCCATATAATTCACCCCTCCACTTT. Translation gives CASSALTGPYNSPLHF.

The chain recombines TRBV6-2 or TRBV6-3 with TRBJ2-3; 7 bases align to TRBD2. This CDR3 spans 13 amino acids. Trimming cost V 6 bases and J 8 bases; bases outside gene matches: 8. Germline CDR1 MNHEY, CDR2 SVGEGT. CDR3 sequence reads: CASSPRELFTQYF. In DNA, the CDR3 is TGTGCCAGCAGCCCGCGGGAGCTTTTTACGCAGTATTTT.

This chain links TRBV21-1 with TRBJ2-7; the table calls TRBD1, which could not be checked here. TRBV21-1 is a pseudogene. This CDR3 spans 15 amino acids. CDR3 sequence: CASSDSELHYYEQYF. The CDR3 DNA reads as TGTGCCAGCAGCGACAGCGAACTACATTACTACGAGCAGTACTTC.

The chain joins TRBV7-9 to TRBJ2-7, with 9 bases fitting TRBD1. The CDR3 has 12 residues. V lost 4 bases to trimming and J lost 7 bases; unmatched junction nucleotides: 2. Germline CDR1 and CDR2: SEHNR and FQNEAQ (reference sequence). The CDR3 is CASSWTGEEQYF. Written as DNA, the CDR3 is TGTGCCAGCAGCTGGACAGGGGAAGAGCAGTACTTC.

The J gene is TRBJ2-7, the V gene TRBV5-5; no clear D. The germline gives CDR1 SGHKS, CDR2 YYEKEE (reference sequence). V gave up 0 bases and J gave up 4 bases, with 5 bases separating them. The CDR3 is 12 residues long. The CDR3 protein is CASSLEEYEQYF. The CDR3 nucleotides read TGTGCCAGCAGCTTGGAAGAGTACGAGCAGTACTTC. Using reference TRBV5-5 and TRBJ2-7 for the parts outside the CDR3, the full variable domain is DAGVTQSPTHLIKTRGQQVTLRCSPISGHKSVSWYQQVLGQGPQFIFQYYEKEERGRGNFPDRFSARQFPNYSSELNVNALLLGDSALYLCASSLEEYEQYFGPGTRLTVT.

The chain links TRBV4-3 to TRBJ1-3; D is unclear. CDR1 and CDR2 from the germline V gene are LGHNA and YSLEER. Trimming removed 0 bases at V and 0 bases at J, with 9 bases between. This CDR3 contains 16 residues. CDR3 sequence: CASSQDLRSSGNTIYF. The CDR3 coding sequence is TGCGCCAGCAGCCAAGATTTGCGGAGCTCTGGAAACACCATATATTTT.

The chain links TRBV28 to TRBJ1-1; D unclear. Germline CDR1 is MDHEN and CDR2 is SYDVKM. V dropped 5 bases and J dropped 1 base, with 8 bases sitting between them. CDR3 length: 13 amino acids. DNA for the CDR3: TGTGCCAGCAGTACCGGGTCGAACACTGAAGCTTTCTTT. It translates to CASSTGSNTEAFF.

The chain joins TRBV2 to TRBJ1-2; unclear D gene. Germline lookup yields CDR1 SNHLY and CDR2 FYNNEI. This CDR3 is built from 12 residues. V was cut by 7 bases and J by 4 bases, with 10 bases left in between. The CDR3 region is CASTQSSYGYTF. The DNA of the CDR3 is TGTGCCAGCACCCAGTCAAGCTATGGCTACACCTTC.

This sequence joins TRBV27 and TRBJ2-3, with 9 bases matching TRBD1. CDR1 MNHEY and CDR2 SMNVEV come from the germline V gene (reference sequence). The CDR3 runs 19 residues. The ends lost 7 bases at V and 1 base at J; junction bases unmatched: 18. CDR3 DNA sequence: TGTGCCAGCATCGCCGCGGGGACAGGGAGGGGTGCGGGCACAGATACGCAGTATTTT. Protein product: CASIAAGTGRGAGTDTQYF.